These 16 T cell receptor beta chains originate from one sample sequenced in a study of cytomegalovirus exposure and HLA in healthy donors. Use of 60 Vbeta and 13 Jbeta primers characterized the PCR. The table came from immunoSEQ multiplex PCR; TCRdb's copy has only in-frame clones and leaves some out. The sample contains approximately 180,000 clones, 60% to 80% of which appear only once. Sequencing used PBMCs. These receptors were collected from a man aged 35 to 55 in good health and CMV-seropositive.

The chain employs TRBV28 and TRBJ2-3, with TRBD1 matching 9 bases. Germline V gene lookup returns CDR1 MDHEN and CDR2 SYDVKM. V lost 4 bases to trimming and J lost 3 bases; unmatched junction nucleotides: 5. This CDR3 region has 15 residues. CDR3 region: CASSSPGQGTDTQYF. The CDR3 DNA reads TGTGCCAGCAGTTCACCCGGACAGGGGACAGATACGCAGTATTTT.

The chain carries TRBV6-1 and TRBJ2-7; D not certain. The germline V gene encodes CDR1 MNHNS and CDR2 SASEGT. V was cut by 5 bases and J by 1 base, with 9 bases left in between. This CDR3 is 13 amino acids long. CDR3 residues: CASSSALSYEQYF. The DNA for the CDR3 is TGTGCCAGCAGTAGCGCCTTATCCTACGAGCAGTACTTC.

This clone has just one count. The rearrangement joins TRBV15 to TRBJ1-1, with 11 bases identical to TRBD1. Germline trimming cut 5 bases from V and 5 bases from J; bases unmatched to any gene: 7. The CDR3 is made up of 15 amino acids. In germline, CDR1 is LNHNV, CDR2 YYDKDF (reference sequence). CDR3 in amino acids: CATSGGQGVGTEAFF. CDR3 DNA sequence: TGTGCCACCAGCGGGGGACAGGGGGTTGGGACTGAAGCTTTCTTT.

The CDR3 region has the DNA TGCGCCAGCAGCTTGGCGGGGGGCGATATGAGGAACACTGAAGCTTTCTTT. Translating gives CASSLAGGDMRNTEAFF. This sequence joins TRBV5-1 and TRBJ1-1, with D maybe TRBD1 (6 bases). V lost 0 bases, J lost 1 base, and 16 bases lay in between. Germline assignment: CDR1 SGHRS and CDR2 YFSETQ. The CDR3 has 17 amino acids.

The chain links TRBV7-7 to TRBJ2-5; 8 bases match TRBD2. J was trimmed by 5 bases and V by 1 base; bases with no gene match: 9. The CDR3 is 16 residues long. Germline V gives CDR1 SSHAT, CDR2 FNYEAQ (reference sequence). The CDR3 DNA reads TGTGCCAGCAGCTTAGGAGGAGCGGGAGCGGATGAGACCCAGTACTTC. Encoded protein: CASSLGGAGADETQYF. The full variable domain, in which reference TRBV7-7 and TRBJ2-5 provide the parts outside the CDR3, is GAGVSQSPRYKVTKRGQDVTLRCDPISSHATLYWYQQALGQGPEFLTYFNYEAQPDKSGLPSDRFSAERPEGSISTLTIQRTEQRDSAMYRCASSLGGAGADETQYFGPGTRLLVL.

The V call is TRBV6-5, the J call TRBJ2-1; 7 nucleotides line up with TRBD2. CDR1 and CDR2 from the germline V gene are MNHEY and SVGAGI. Trimming took 4 bases from V and 2 from J; bases not matched to a gene: 8. CDR3 length: 16 amino acids. This CDR3 reads CASSFQGGGTYNEQFF. As DNA, the CDR3 is TGTGCCAGCAGTTTCCAAGGCGGGGGAACCTACAATGAGCAGTTCTTC.

In its sample, this clone was seen once. The chain uses TRBV5-1 and TRBJ2-7; TRBD1 aligns across 7 bases. The trim removed 4 bases at V and 2 bases at J, leaving 12 bases unmatched. In germline, CDR1 is SGHRS, CDR2 YFSETQ. The CDR3 has 16 residues. The CDR3: CASSGSKFDRAYEQYF. The CDR3 region has the DNA TGCGCCAGCAGCGGATCTAAATTTGACAGGGCCTACGAGCAGTACTTC.

The rearrangement links TRBV5-1 to TRBJ2-2; D uncertain. Germline V gene sequence: CDR1 SGHRS, CDR2 YFSETQ. V was pared by 3 bases and J by 0 bases, with 9 bases between. CDR3 size: 15 residues. CDR3 DNA sequence: TGCGCCAGCAGCTCCGACATAGCGAACACCGGGGAGCTGTTTTTT. This codes for CASSSDIANTGELFF.

About this clone: One junction end disagrees with the germline gene, perhaps due to a read error. J is TRBJ2-1 and V is TRBV7-9, with TRBD1 matching 9 bases. CDR1 and CDR2 from the germline V gene are SEHNR and FQNEAQ (reference sequence). The CDR3 runs 15 residues. The DNA of the CDR3 is TGTGTCAGCAGCTTTAGGACAGGGGAGGGCCATGAGCAGTTCTTC. Residues: CVSSFRTGEGHEQFF.

Of note for this clone: One junction end disagrees with the germline gene, perhaps due to a read error. V gene TRBV5-1 combines with J gene TRBJ2-6; weak D call: TRBD1 (6 bases). The CDR3 extends over 18 amino acids. Germline CDR1 reads SGHRS; CDR2 reads YFSETQ. The CDR3 sequence: CASSPSARGGTGANGLTF. CDR3 in DNA: TGCGCCAGCAGCCCTTCGGCCAGGGGTGGCACTGGGGCCAACGGCCTGACTTTC. The full variable domain, with the rest looked up from reference TRBV5-1 and TRBJ2-6, is KAGVTQTPRYLIKTRGQQVTLSCSPISGHRSVSWYQQTPGQGLQFLFEYFSETQRNKGNFPGRFSGRQFSNSRSEMNVSTLELGDSALYLCASSPSARGGTGANGLTFGAGSRLTVL.

The V and J genes are TRBV5-1 and TRBJ2-7, with 8 bases that match TRBD2. V gave up 0 bases and J gave up 3 bases; unmatched junction bases: 5. The CDR3 has 15 amino acids. The germline V gene encodes CDR1 SGHRS and CDR2 YFSETQ. The CDR3 DNA follows: TGCGCCAGCAGCTTGGAACGAGGGACTAGCTACGAGCAGTACTTC. It yields the protein CASSLERGTSYEQYF. Supplemented by reference TRBV5-1 and TRBJ2-7, the full variable domain reads KAGVTQTPRYLIKTRGQQVTLSCSPISGHRSVSWYQQTPGQGLQFLFEYFSETQRNKGNFPGRFSGRQFSNSRSEMNVSTLELGDSALYLCASSLERGTSYEQYFGPGTRLTVT.

In DNA, the CDR3 is TGTGCCATCAGTGCTCGGGATGTCAAGGACTATGGCTACACCTTC. This encodes CAISARDVKDYGYTF. The chain recombines TRBV10-3 with TRBJ1-2, with D uncertain. The V end was cut by 4 bases, the J end by 3 bases, with 15 bases between. Germline values: CDR1 ENHRY, CDR2 SYGVKD. This CDR3 is 15 amino acids long.

About this clone itself: Germline is not matched at one junction end, which may reflect a read error. This chain links TRBV27 with TRBJ2-6, with TRBD1 matching over 8 bases. Germline lookup yields CDR1 MNHEY and CDR2 SMNVEV (reference sequence). The length of the CDR3 is 20 residues. The CDR3 sequence is CASRPAGGQETNSGANGLTF. In DNA form, the CDR3 reads TGTGCCAGCAGGCCTGCAGGGGGACAGGAGACTAACTCTGGGGCCAACGGCCTGACTTTC.

The chain couples TRBV5-6 to TRBJ1-2, with D perhaps TRBD1 (5 bases). Germline CDR1 SGHDT, CDR2 YYEEEE. The CDR3 covers 14 residues. V was pared by 0 bases and J by 1 base, with 7 bases between. Here the CDR3 DNA reads TGTGCCAGCAGCTTGGGACAGAATAACTATGGCTACACCTTC. It yields the protein CASSLGQNNYGYTF.

This clone came up a few times. V gene TRBV27 combines with J gene TRBJ2-7, with D perhaps TRBD1 (6 bases). The V gene lost 3 bases and the J gene lost 3 bases, with 12 bases spanning the gap. The CDR3 extends over 14 amino acids. Germline V gene data show CDR1 as MNHEY and CDR2 as SMNVEV (reference sequence). The CDR3 spells CASSFGTTLYEQYF. Written as DNA, the CDR3 is TGTGCCAGCAGTTTCGGGACAACCCTCTACGAGCAGTACTTC.

This sequence joins TRBV5-1 and TRBJ2-1; 8 bases are shared with TRBD2. The CDR3 runs 14 residues. CDR1 is SGHRS and CDR2 is YFSETQ in the germline V gene. J gave up 9 bases and V 4 bases, and 9 bases lay outside the gene matches. Here the CDR3 reads CASSGAGTRTEQFF. The CDR3 coding sequence is TGCGCCAGCAGCGGAGCCGGGACTAGAACTGAGCAGTTCTTC.